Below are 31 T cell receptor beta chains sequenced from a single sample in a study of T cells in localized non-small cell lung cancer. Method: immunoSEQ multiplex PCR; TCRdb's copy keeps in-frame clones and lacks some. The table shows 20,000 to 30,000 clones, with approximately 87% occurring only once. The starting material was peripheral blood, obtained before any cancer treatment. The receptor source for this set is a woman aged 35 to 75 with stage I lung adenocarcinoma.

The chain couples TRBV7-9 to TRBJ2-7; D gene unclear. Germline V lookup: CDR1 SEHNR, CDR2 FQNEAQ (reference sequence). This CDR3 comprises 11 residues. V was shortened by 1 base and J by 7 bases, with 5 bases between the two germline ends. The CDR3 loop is CASSLEVEQYF. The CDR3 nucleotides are TGTGCCAGCAGCTTAGAGGTAGAGCAGTACTTC. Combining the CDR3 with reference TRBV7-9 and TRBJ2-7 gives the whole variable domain DTGVSQNPRHKITKRGQNVTFRCDPISEHNRLYWYRQTLGQGPEFLTYFQNEAQLEKSRLLSDRFSAERPKGSFSTLEIQRTEQGDSAMYLCASSLEVEQYFGPGTRLTVT.

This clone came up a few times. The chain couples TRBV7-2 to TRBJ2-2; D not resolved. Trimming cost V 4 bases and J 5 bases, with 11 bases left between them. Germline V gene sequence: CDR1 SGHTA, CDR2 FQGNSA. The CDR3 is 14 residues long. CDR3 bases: TGTGCCAGCAGCTCCGTAGCCAATACCGGGGAGCTGTTTTTT. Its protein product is CASSSVANTGELFF.

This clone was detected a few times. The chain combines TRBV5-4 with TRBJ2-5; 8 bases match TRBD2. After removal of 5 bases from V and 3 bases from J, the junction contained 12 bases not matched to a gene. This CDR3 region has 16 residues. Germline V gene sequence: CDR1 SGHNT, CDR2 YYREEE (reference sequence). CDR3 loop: CASRQTSAINKETQYF. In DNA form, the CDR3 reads TGTGCCAGCAGGCAGACTAGCGCCATTAATAAAGAGACCCAGTACTTC. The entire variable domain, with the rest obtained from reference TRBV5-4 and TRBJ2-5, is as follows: ETGVTQSPTHLIKTRGQQVTLRCSSQSGHNTVSWYQQALGQGPQFIFQYYREEENGRGNFPPRFSGLQFPNYSSELNVNALELDDSALYLCASRQTSAINKETQYFGPGTRLLVL.

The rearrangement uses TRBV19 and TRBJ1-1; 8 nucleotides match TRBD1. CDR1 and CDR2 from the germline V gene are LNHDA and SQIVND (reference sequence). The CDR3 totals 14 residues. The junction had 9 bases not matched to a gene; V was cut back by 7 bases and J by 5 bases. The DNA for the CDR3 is TGTGCCAGTATTTCAGGGGGCGGACGGACTGAAGCTTTCTTT. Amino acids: CASISGGGRTEAFF.

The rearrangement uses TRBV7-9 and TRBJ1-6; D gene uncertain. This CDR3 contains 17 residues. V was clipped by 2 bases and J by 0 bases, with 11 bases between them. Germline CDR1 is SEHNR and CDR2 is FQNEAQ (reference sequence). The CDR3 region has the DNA TGTGCCAGCAGCTTACTGGACGGTAGCTCCTATAATTCACCCCTCCACTTT. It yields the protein CASSLLDGSSYNSPLHF.

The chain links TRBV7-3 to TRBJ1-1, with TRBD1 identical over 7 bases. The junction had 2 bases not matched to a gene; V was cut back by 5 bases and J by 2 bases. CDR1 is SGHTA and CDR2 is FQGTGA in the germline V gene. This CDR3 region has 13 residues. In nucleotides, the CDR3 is TGTGCCAGCAGCAGGGACAGCAACACTGAAGCTTTCTTT. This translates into CASSRDSNTEAFF. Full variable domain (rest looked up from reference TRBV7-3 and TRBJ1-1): GAGVSQTPSNKVTEKGKYVELRCDPISGHTALYWYRQSLGQGPEFLIYFQGTGAADDSGLPNDRFFAVRPEGSVSTLKIQRTERGDSAVYLCASSRDSNTEAFFGQGTRLTVV.

The CDR3 sequence is CASSYRTGHNSPLHF. In nucleotides, the CDR3 is TGTGCCAGCAGCTACCGGACAGGCCATAATTCACCCCTCCACTTT. The V and J genes are TRBV11-3 and TRBJ1-6; 7 bases line up with TRBD1. Losses at the gene ends were 4 bases for V and 5 bases for J; bases not matched to a gene: 5. The CDR3 is made up of 15 amino acids. In germline, CDR1 is SGHNT, CDR2 YENEEA.

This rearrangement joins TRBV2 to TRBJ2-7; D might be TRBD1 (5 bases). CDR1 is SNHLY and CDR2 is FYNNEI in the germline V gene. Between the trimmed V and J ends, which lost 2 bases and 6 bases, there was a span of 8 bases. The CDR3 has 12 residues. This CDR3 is CASSEQGPEQYF. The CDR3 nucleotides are TGTGCCAGCAGTGAACAGGGTCCCGAGCAGTACTTC.

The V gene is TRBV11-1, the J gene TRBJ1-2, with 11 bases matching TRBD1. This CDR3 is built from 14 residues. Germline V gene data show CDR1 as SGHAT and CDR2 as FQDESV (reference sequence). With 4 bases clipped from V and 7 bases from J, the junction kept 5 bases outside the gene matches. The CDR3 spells CASSSVDRGLGYTF. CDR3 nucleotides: TGTGCCAGCAGCTCCGTGGACAGGGGGCTTGGCTACACCTTC. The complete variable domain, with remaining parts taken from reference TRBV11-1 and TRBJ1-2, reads EAEVAQSPRYKITEKSQAVAFWCDPISGHATLYWYRQILGQGPELLVQFQDESVVDDSQLPKDRFSAERLKGVDSTLKIQPAELGDSAMYLCASSSVDRGLGYTFGSGTRLTVV.

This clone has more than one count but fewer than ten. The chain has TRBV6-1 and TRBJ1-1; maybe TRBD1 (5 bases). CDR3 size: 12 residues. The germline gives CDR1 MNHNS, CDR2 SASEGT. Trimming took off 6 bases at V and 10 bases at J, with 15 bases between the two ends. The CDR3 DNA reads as TGTGCCAGCAGCATCGGGGGGTTGGGAGCTTTCTTT. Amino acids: CASSIGGLGAFF.

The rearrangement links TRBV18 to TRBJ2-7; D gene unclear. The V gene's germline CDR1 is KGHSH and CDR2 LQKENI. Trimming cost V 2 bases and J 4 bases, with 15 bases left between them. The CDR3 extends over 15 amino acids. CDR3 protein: CASSPNLGFGYEQYF. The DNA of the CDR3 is TGTGCCAGCTCACCAAACCTGGGGTTTGGTTACGAGCAGTACTTC. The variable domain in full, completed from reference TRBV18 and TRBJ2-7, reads NAGVMQNPRHLVRRRGQEARLRCSPMKGHSHVYWYRQLPEEGLKFMVYLQKENIIDESGMPKERFSAEFPKEGPSILRIQQVVRGDSAAYFCASSPNLGFGYEQYFGPGTRLTVT.

Here the CDR3 reads CASSSPNWAEAFF. DNA for the CDR3: TGTGCCAGCAGTTCCCCCAACTGGGCCGAAGCTTTCTTT. The V and J genes are TRBV25-1 and TRBJ1-1; D is unclear. This CDR3 comprises 13 residues. V lost 5 bases, J lost 8 bases, and 15 bases lay in between. The germline V gene encodes CDR1 MGHDK and CDR2 SYGVNS. Variable domain in full (rest from reference TRBV25-1 and TRBJ1-1): EADIYQTPRYLVIGTGKKITLECSQTMGHDKMYWYQQDPGMELHLIHYSYGVNSTEKGDLSSESTVSRIRTEHFPLTLESARPSHTSQYLCASSSPNWAEAFFGQGTRLTVV.

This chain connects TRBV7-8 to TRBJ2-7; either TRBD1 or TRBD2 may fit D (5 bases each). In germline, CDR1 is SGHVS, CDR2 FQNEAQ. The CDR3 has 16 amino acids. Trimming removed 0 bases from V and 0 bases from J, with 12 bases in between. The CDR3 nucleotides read TGTGCCAGCAGCTTAGCAGGGACGGCCCTCTCCTACGAGCAGTACTTC. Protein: CASSLAGTALSYEQYF.

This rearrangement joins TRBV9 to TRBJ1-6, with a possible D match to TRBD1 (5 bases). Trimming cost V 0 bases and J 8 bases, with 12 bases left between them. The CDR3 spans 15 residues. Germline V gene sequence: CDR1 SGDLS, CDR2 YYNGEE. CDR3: CASSVAQGGDSPLHF. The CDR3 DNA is TGTGCCAGCAGCGTAGCGCAGGGTGGGGATTCACCCCTCCACTTT.

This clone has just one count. The CDR3 coding sequence is TGTGCCAGCAGCTTCTCCGGGCTAGCGGGGAGGAACACAGATACGCAGTATTTT. It encodes CASSFSGLAGRNTDTQYF. The J gene is TRBJ2-3, the V gene TRBV28; 9 nucleotides match TRBD2. The germline gives CDR1 MDHEN, CDR2 SYDVKM. V shed 6 bases, J shed 2 bases, and the junction held 15 bases outside the gene matches. The CDR3 spans 18 residues.

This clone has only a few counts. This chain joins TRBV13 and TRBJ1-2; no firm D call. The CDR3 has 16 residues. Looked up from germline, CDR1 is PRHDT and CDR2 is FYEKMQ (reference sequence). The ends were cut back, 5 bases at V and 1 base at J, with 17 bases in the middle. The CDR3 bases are TGTGCCAGCAGCGGTGGTGGAGGTCTCTTTAACTATGGCTACACCTTC. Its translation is CASSGGGGLFNYGYTF.

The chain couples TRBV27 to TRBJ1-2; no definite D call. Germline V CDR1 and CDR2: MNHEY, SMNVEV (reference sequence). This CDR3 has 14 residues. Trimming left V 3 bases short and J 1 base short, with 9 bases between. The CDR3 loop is CASSFSSDNYGYTF. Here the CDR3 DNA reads TGTGCCAGCAGTTTCTCTTCGGATAACTATGGCTACACCTTC.

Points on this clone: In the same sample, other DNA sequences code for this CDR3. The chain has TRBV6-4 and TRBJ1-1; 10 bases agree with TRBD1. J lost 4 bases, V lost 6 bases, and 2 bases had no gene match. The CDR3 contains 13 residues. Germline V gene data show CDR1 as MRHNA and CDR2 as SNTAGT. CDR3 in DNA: TGTGCCAGCAGGAGGACAGGGGGCACTGAAGCTTTCTTT. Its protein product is CASRRTGGTEAFF.

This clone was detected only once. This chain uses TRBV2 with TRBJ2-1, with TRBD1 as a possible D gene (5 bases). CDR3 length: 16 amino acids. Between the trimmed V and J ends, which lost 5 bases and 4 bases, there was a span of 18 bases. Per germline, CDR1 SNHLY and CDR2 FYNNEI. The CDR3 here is CASSMGRPEIYNEQFF. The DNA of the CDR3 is TGTGCCAGCAGTATGGGGCGCCCCGAGATTTACAATGAGCAGTTCTTC.

The CDR3 bases are TGCGCCAGCAGCCAAGCTCCAGGGTCGATGTACGAGCAGTACTTC. Amino acids: CASSQAPGSMYEQYF. The chain has TRBV4-1 and TRBJ2-7; D possibly corresponds to TRBD1 (5 bases). The CDR3 extends over 15 amino acids. Trimming removed 1 base from V and 4 bases from J, with 14 bases in between. CDR1 is MGHRA and CDR2 is YSYEKL in the germline V gene.

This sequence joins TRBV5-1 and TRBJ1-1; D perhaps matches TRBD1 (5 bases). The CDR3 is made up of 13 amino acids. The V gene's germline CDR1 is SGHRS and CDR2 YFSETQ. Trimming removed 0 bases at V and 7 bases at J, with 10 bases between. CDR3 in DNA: TGCGCCAGCAGCTTGGGGAGGGGTTTTGAAGCTTTCTTT. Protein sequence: CASSLGRGFEAFF.

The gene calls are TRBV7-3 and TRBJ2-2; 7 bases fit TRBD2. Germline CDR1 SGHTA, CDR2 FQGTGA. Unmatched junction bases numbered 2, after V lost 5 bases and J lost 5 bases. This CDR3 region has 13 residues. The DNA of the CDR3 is TGTGCCAGCAGCCAGGGACTAACCGGGGAGCTGTTTTTT. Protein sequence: CASSQGLTGELFF.

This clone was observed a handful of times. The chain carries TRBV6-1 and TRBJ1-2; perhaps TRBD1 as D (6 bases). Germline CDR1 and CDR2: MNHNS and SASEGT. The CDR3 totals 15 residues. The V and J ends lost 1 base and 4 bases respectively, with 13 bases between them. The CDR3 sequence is CASSEVSGEAYGYTF. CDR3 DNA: TGTGCCAGCAGTGAAGTTTCAGGGGAGGCCTATGGCTACACCTTC.

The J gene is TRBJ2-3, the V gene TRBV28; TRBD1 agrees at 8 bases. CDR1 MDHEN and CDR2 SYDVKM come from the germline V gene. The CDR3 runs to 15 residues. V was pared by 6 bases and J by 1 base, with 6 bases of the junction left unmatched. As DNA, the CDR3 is TGTGCCAGCAGGTGGGACAGGAGAGGCACAGATACGCAGTATTTT. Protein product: CASRWDRRGTDTQYF.

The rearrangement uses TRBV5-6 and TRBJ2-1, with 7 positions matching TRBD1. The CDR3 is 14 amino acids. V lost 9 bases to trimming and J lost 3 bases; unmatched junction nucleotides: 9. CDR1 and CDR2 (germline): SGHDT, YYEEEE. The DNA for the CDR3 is TGTGCCACATCTCCCGGGACAGACTACAATGAGCAGTTCTTC. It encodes CATSPGTDYNEQFF.

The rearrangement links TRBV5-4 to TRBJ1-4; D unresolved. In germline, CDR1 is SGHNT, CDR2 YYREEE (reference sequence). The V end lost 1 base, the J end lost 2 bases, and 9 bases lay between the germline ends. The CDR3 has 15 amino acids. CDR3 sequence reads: CASSLSLGTNEKLFF. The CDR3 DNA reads TGTGCCAGCAGCTTGTCTCTGGGGACTAATGAAAAACTGTTTTTT.

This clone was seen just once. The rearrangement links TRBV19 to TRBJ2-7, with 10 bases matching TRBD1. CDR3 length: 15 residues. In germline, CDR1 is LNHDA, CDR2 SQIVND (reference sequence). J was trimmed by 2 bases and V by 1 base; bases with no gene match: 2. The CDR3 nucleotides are TGTGCCAGTAGTATAGGACAGGGGGCAGCCTACGAGCAGTACTTC. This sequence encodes CASSIGQGAAYEQYF. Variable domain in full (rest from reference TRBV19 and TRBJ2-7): DGGITQSPKYLFRKEGQNVTLSCEQNLNHDAMYWYRQDPGQGLRLIYYSQIVNDFQKGDIAEGYSVSREKKESFPLTVTSAQKNPTAFYLCASSIGQGAAYEQYFGPGTRLTVT.

The DNA of the CDR3 is TGTGCCAGCAGCTCGGACAGGGCGAGCACAGATACGCAGTATTTT. Translation: CASSSDRASTDTQYF. The chain links TRBV7-2 to TRBJ2-3; TRBD1 matches at 8 bases. The CDR3 covers 15 residues. J was trimmed by 0 bases and V by 4 bases; bases with no gene match: 3. The germline CDR1 and CDR2 sequences are SGHTA and FQGNSA.

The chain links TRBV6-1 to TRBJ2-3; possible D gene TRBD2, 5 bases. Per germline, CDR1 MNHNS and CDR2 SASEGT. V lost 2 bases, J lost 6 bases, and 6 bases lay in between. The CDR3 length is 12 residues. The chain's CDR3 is CASSERGDTQYF. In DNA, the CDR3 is TGTGCCAGCAGTGAACGCGGGGATACGCAGTATTTT.

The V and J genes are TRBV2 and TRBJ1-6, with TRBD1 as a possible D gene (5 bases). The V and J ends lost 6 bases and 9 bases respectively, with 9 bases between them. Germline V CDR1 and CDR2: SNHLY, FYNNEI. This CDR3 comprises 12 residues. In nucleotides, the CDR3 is TGTGCCAGCAGCCAAACAGGTTCACCCCTCCACTTT. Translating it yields CASSQTGSPLHF.

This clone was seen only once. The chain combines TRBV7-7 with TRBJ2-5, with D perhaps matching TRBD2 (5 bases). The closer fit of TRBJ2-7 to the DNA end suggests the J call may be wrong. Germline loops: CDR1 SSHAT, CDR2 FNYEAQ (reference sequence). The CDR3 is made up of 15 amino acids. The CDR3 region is CASSLGGDTIYEQYF. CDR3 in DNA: TGTGCCAGCAGCTTAGGGGGAGATACAATCTACGAGCAGTACTTC.